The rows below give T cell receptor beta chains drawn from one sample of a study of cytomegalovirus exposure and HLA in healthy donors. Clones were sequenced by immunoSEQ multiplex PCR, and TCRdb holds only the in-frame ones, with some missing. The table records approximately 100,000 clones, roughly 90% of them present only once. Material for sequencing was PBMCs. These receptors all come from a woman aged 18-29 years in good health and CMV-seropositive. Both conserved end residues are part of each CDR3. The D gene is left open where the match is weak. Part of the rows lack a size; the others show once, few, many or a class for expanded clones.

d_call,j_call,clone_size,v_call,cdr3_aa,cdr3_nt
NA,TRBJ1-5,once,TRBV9,CASSVADNDQPQHF,TGTGCCAGCAGCGTAGCGGACAATGATCAGCCCCAGCATTTT
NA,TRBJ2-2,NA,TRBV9,CASSPHTGELFF,TGTGCCAGCAGCCCTCACACCGGGGAGCTGTTTTTT
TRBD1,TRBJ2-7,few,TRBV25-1,CASSPGQGTYEQYF,TGTGCCAGCAGCCCAGGACAGGGCACCTACGAGCAGTACTTC
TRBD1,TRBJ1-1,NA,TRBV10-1,CASSLGTGYEAFF,TGCGCCAGCAGCCTCGGGACAGGCTATGAAGCTTTCTTT
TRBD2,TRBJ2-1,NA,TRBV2,CASSVQLAANEQFF,TGTGCCAGCAGTGTTCAACTAGCGGCCAATGAGCAGTTCTTC
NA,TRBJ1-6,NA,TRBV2,CASFQGSSYNSPLHF,TGTGCCAGCTTTCAGGGAAGCTCCTATAATTCACCCCTCCACTTT
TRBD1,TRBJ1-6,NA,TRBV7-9,CASSFGGQGAYNSPLHF,TGTGCCAGCAGCTTCGGGGGACAGGGGGCTTATAATTCACCCCTCCACTTT
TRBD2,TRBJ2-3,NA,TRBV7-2,CASSPGGLGTDTQYF,TGTGCCAGCAGCCCGGGGGGGTTGGGCACAGATACGCAGTATTTT
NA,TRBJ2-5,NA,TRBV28,CASSLRLPETQYF,TGTGCCAGCAGTTTAAGACTACCAGAGACCCAGTACTTC
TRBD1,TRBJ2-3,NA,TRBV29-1,CSVERTGSRATDTQYF,TGCAGCGTTGAACGGACAGGATCTAGGGCCACAGATACGCAGTATTTT
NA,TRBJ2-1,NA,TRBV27,CASRTIRGAGNEQFF,TGTGCCAGCAGGACCATACGCGGGGCCGGAAATGAGCAGTTCTTC
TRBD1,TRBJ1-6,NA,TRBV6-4,CASSRDSNSPLHF,TGTGCCAGCAGCCGGGACAGTAATTCACCCCTCCACTTT
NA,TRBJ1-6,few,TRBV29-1,CRTRGYSSPLHF,TGCAGGACGAGAGGGTACAGTTCACCCCTCCACTTT
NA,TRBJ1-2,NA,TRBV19,CASSMGGTRLPPGGYTF,TGTGCCAGTAGTATGGGTGGGACAAGGCTACCTCCAGGAGGCTACACCTTC
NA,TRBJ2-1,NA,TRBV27,CASSSLSNEQFF,TGTGCCAGCAGTTCCCTTTCTAATGAGCAGTTCTTC
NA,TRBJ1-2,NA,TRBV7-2,CASSKRREDGYTF,TGTGCCAGCAGCAAGAGGAGGGAAGATGGCTACACCTTC
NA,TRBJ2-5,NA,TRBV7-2,CASSQGTVETQYF,TGTGCCAGCAGCCAGGGGACGGTGGAGACCCAGTACTTC
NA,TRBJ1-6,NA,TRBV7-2,CASSPSLGAYNSPLHF,TGTGCCAGCAGCCCCTCGTTGGGCGCATATAATTCACCCCTCCACTTT
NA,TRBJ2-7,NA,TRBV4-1,CASSQGSEGDQREQYF,TGCGCCAGCAGCCAAGGATCCGAAGGGGATCAACGGGAGCAGTACTTC
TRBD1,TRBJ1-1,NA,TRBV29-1,CSVNRGPEAFF,TGCAGCGTCAACAGGGGGCCTGAAGCTTTCTTT